One and the same sample provided the 23 T cell receptor beta chains below, sequenced in a study of T cell responses to AZD1222 COVID-19 vaccine. TCRdb's copy holds only in-frame clones and misses some; the assay was immunoSEQ multiplex PCR. Of approximately 130,000 clones in the sample, nearly 95% were seen once. This specimen was peripheral blood, taken on day 0 of AZD1222 vaccination. The receptors derive from an adult in good health.

The rearrangement links TRBV10-3 to TRBJ2-5; 7 bases are a match to TRBD1. The ends lost 10 bases at V and 2 bases at J; junction bases unmatched: 4. The CDR3 has 12 residues. Germline CDR1 is ENHRY and CDR2 is SYGVKD. CDR3 amino acids: CASRDRQETQYF. The CDR3 bases are TGTGCCAGCCGGGACAGACAAGAGACCCAGTACTTC.

The chain joins TRBV19 to TRBJ1-1; D is unclear. Per the germline V gene, CDR1 is LNHDA and CDR2 is SQIVND (reference sequence). V lost 3 bases and J lost 0, with 17 bases in between. The CDR3 is made up of 17 amino acids. The CDR3 coding sequence is TGTGCCAGTAGTATTAAGGTGTTTATTGGTATGAACACTGAAGCTTTCTTT. This encodes CASSIKVFIGMNTEAFF.

The rearrangement links TRBV7-9 to TRBJ2-7, with D possibly called TRBD1 or TRBD2 (5 bases each). With 3 bases removed from V and 6 bases from J, the gap between germline ends came to 12 bases. The CDR3 is made up of 13 amino acids. Germline lookup yields CDR1 SEHNR and CDR2 FQNEAQ (reference sequence). The CDR3 region has the DNA TGTGCCAGCAGCTTGGACGGGACCTTCGAGCAGTACTTC. It is translated as CASSLDGTFEQYF.

This clone was observed a few times. The chain is built from TRBV12-3 or TRBV12-4 and TRBJ1-5, with D uncertain. There are 13 residues in the CDR3. V lost 6 bases and J 7 bases, leaving 13 bases between the germline ends. CDR3 coding DNA: TGTGCCAGCAGAGTCTCCTTCAGCCAGCCCCAGCATTTT. Protein sequence: CASRVSFSQPQHF.

This chain joins TRBV5-4 and TRBJ2-2; TRBD2 aligns across 8 bases. Trimming removed 2 bases from V and 5 bases from J; junction bases left unmatched: 5. Germline V lookup: CDR1 SGHNT, CDR2 YYREEE (reference sequence). This CDR3 has 15 amino acids. As DNA, the CDR3 is TGTGCCAGCAGCTTAACTAGCGGTAGGACCGGGGAGCTGTTTTTT. Protein product: CASSLTSGRTGELFF.

The chain employs TRBV2 and TRBJ2-1, with 9 bases fitting TRBD1. The CDR3 runs to 16 residues. J gave up 8 bases and V 4 bases, and 12 bases lay outside the gene matches. Germline V gene data show CDR1 as SNHLY and CDR2 as FYNNEI. CDR3 DNA: TGTGCCAGCAGTGCATCGCCGGGACAGGGCGACCATGAGCAGTTCTTC. As protein: CASSASPGQGDHEQFF.

The chain is built from TRBV13 and TRBJ1-1; D call uncertain. V was trimmed by 2 bases and J by 0 bases, leaving 7 bases between them. This CDR3 is built from 14 residues. Germline lookup yields CDR1 PRHDT and CDR2 FYEKMQ (reference sequence). The chain's CDR3 is CASSLYTVNTEAFF. Written as DNA, the CDR3 is TGTGCCAGCAGCTTATATACGGTGAACACTGAAGCTTTCTTT.

The genes are TRBV10-1 and TRBJ2-2; TRBD1 agrees at 10 bases. Trimming cost V 0 bases and J 6 bases; bases outside gene matches: 7. This CDR3 has 17 amino acids. CDR1 and CDR2 from the germline V gene are WNHNN and SYGVQD (reference sequence). For the CDR3, the DNA is TGCGCCAGCAGTGAGTCGTGGACAGGGGGTTTGGCCGGGGAGCTGTTTTTT. Protein sequence: CASSESWTGGLAGELFF.

This chain links TRBV7-2 with TRBJ1-6, with TRBD1 identical over 8 bases. This CDR3 has 15 residues. Trimming took 1 base from V and 4 from J; bases not matched to a gene: 0. CDR1 and CDR2 from the germline V gene are SGHTA and FQGNSA. The CDR3 reads CASSLGQGYNSPLHF. In nucleotides, the CDR3 is TGTGCCAGCAGCTTAGGACAGGGGTATAATTCACCCCTCCACTTT.

The genes are TRBV9 and TRBJ2-7; TRBD1 agrees at 7 bases. CDR3 length: 14 amino acids. V shed 4 bases and J 1 base; nucleotides not matched to a gene: 5. The germline V gene encodes CDR1 SGDLS and CDR2 YYNGEE. The CDR3 bases are TGTGCCAGCAGCCCCAGACAGGGATCCTACGAGCAGTACTTC. Translated: CASSPRQGSYEQYF.

This chain links TRBV27 with TRBJ1-6; possible D gene TRBD1, 6 bases. CDR3 length: 15 amino acids. CDR1 and CDR2 from the germline V gene are MNHEY and SMNVEV (reference sequence). Trimming took 6 bases from V and 2 from J, leaving 11 bases between them. Here the CDR3 reads CASRLQGPYNSPLHF. The CDR3 bases are TGTGCCAGCAGATTACAGGGCCCCTATAATTCACCCCTCCACTTT.

The chain combines TRBV30 with TRBJ2-1; 9 bases are shared with TRBD2. CDR1 and CDR2 from the germline V gene are GTSNPN and SVGIG (reference sequence). Trimming took 0 bases from V and 5 from J; bases not matched to a gene: 2. The CDR3 totals 14 residues. CDR3 nucleotide sequence: TGTGCCTGGAGTGTGACTAGCGGTGACAATGAGCAGTTCTTC. Amino acid sequence: CAWSVTSGDNEQFF.

The chain uses TRBV11-3 and TRBJ2-7; D unresolved. The CDR3 sequence is 15 residues long. V was shortened by 3 bases and J by 3 bases, with 15 bases between the two germline ends. Germline V gives CDR1 SGHNT, CDR2 YENEEA. The CDR3 protein is CASSFGSQDLYEQYF. The CDR3 DNA is TGTGCCAGCAGCTTTGGGTCGCAGGACCTCTACGAGCAGTACTTC.

The chain employs TRBV5-4 and TRBJ1-1; a weak D match, TRBD1 (5 bases). The V gene's germline CDR1 is SGHNT and CDR2 YYREEE (reference sequence). The V and J ends lost 4 bases and 8 bases respectively, with 12 bases between them. The CDR3 covers 12 residues. The CDR3 loop is CASSETGTEAFF. The CDR3 region has the DNA TGTGCCAGCAGCGAAACCGGGACCGAAGCTTTCTTT.

The chain employs TRBV5-4 and TRBJ1-3; D is unclear. CDR1 and CDR2 (germline): SGHNT, YYREEE (reference sequence). This CDR3 is built from 16 residues. Trimming cost V 0 bases and J 0 bases, with 10 bases left between them. For the CDR3, the DNA is TGTGCCAGCAGCTTGGGTGGACCTGACTCTGGAAACACCATATATTTT. This gives the protein CASSLGGPDSGNTIYF. Filled out from reference TRBV5-4 and TRBJ1-3, the complete variable domain reads ETGVTQSPTHLIKTRGQQVTLRCSSQSGHNTVSWYQQALGQGPQFIFQYYREEENGRGNFPPRFSGLQFPNYSSELNVNALELDDSALYLCASSLGGPDSGNTIYFGEGSWLTVV.

The genes are TRBV10-3 and TRBJ1-5, with 7 nucleotides matching TRBD1. CDR1 and CDR2 (germline): ENHRY, SYGVKD. V was pared by 10 bases and J by 6 bases, with 12 bases of the junction left unmatched. The CDR3 length is 14 residues. The CDR3 sequence: CATTQTGNAQPQHF. The CDR3 nucleotides read TGTGCCACCACCCAGACAGGGAACGCTCAGCCCCAGCATTTT.

J is TRBJ2-1 and V is TRBV9; D uncertain. The CDR3 is 14 residues long. Trimming removed 0 bases at V and 6 bases at J, with 10 bases between. Germline CDR1 is SGDLS and CDR2 is YYNGEE. CDR3 sequence reads: CASSVASNSNEQFF. In DNA, the CDR3 is TGTGCCAGCAGCGTAGCCTCGAACTCCAATGAGCAGTTCTTC.

This clone was picked up one time. The rearrangement joins TRBV9 to TRBJ1-1; D unclear. Between the trimmed V and J ends, which lost 3 bases and 6 bases, there was a span of 9 bases. CDR3 length: 12 amino acids. Germline loops: CDR1 SGDLS, CDR2 YYNGEE. In DNA, the CDR3 is TGTGCCAGCAGCGAGAGTGAAGCTGAAGCTTTCTTT. This gives the protein CASSESEAEAFF.

V is TRBV6-5 and J is TRBJ1-1; D possibly corresponds to TRBD1 (6 bases). The CDR3 has 13 amino acids. V was trimmed by 6 bases and J by 5 bases, leaving 13 bases between them. Germline CDR1 reads MNHEY; CDR2 reads SVGAGI. CDR3 amino acids: CASRDVTGTEAFF. In DNA, the CDR3 is TGTGCCAGCAGAGATGTTACAGGGACTGAAGCTTTCTTT.

The chain combines TRBV6-5 with TRBJ1-5, with a weak D call TRBD1 (5 bases). Germline V gene sequence: CDR1 MNHEY, CDR2 SVGAGI. The CDR3 has 13 amino acids. Deletions cut 11 bases from V and 1 base from J, with 12 bases between. The CDR3 DNA follows: TGTGCCTCGGGGAGGGACAGCAATCAGCCCCAGCATTTT. Encoded protein: CASGRDSNQPQHF.

This sequence joins TRBV15 and TRBJ2-1, with 12 bases matching TRBD2. The CDR3 has 16 amino acids. The V gene end was trimmed by 3 bases and the J gene end by 7 bases; junction bases not matched to a gene: 7. The germline gives CDR1 LNHNV, CDR2 YYDKDF (reference sequence). Here the CDR3 reads CATSSPSGGAVNEQFF. The CDR3 DNA follows: TGTGCCACCAGCAGTCCTAGCGGGGGGGCCGTGAATGAGCAGTTCTTC.

The chain is built from TRBV9 and TRBJ2-1; 12 nucleotides line up with TRBD2. The CDR3 runs to 18 residues. The junction had 7 bases not matched to a gene; V was cut back by 0 bases and J by 3 bases. From germline, CDR1 is SGDLS and CDR2 YYNGEE. The CDR3 loop reads CASSVARTSGEGYNEQFF. In DNA form, the CDR3 reads TGTGCCAGCAGCGTAGCTAGGACTAGCGGGGAAGGCTACAATGAGCAGTTCTTC.

The chain joins TRBV12-5 to TRBJ1-5; possible D gene TRBD1, 6 bases. CDR1 is LGHNT, CDR2 FRNRAP, per germline. With 1 base removed from V and 1 base from J, the gap between germline ends came to 14 bases. The CDR3 runs to 17 residues. DNA for the CDR3: TGTGCTAGTGGTTTGGGAACAGGGTCAATGAGCAATCAGCCCCAGCATTTT. This sequence encodes CASGLGTGSMSNQPQHF.